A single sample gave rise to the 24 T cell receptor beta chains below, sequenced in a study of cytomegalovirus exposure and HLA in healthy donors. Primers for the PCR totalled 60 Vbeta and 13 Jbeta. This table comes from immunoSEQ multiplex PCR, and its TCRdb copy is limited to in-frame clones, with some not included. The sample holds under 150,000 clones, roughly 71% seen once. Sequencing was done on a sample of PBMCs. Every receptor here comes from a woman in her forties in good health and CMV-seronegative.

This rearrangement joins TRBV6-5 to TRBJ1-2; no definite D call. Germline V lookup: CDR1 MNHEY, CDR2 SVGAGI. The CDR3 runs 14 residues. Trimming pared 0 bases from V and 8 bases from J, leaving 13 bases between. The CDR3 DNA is TGTGCCAGCAGTTACTCCTTAGCCCTTGGGGGCTACACCTTC. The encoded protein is CASSYSLALGGYTF.

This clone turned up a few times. The CDR3 DNA is TGTGCCAGCAGTTCACTCGGGGTCGTTGAGACCCAGTACTTC. Amino acids: CASSSLGVVETQYF. V and J are TRBV6-6 and TRBJ2-5; D possibly corresponds to TRBD2 (5 bases). The V gene lost 4 bases and the J gene lost 5 bases, with 14 bases spanning the gap. CDR3 size: 14 residues. Germline CDR1 MNHNY, CDR2 SVGAGI (reference sequence).

The CDR3 loop is CASSLVSGTGGAGELFF. Here the CDR3 DNA reads TGTGCCAGCAGCTTAGTGTCCGGGACAGGGGGTGCCGGGGAGCTGTTTTTT. This chain links TRBV7-6 with TRBJ2-2, with 11 bases matching TRBD1. V shed 1 base, J shed 6 bases, and the junction held 7 bases outside the gene matches. The CDR3 is 17 amino acids. CDR1 and CDR2 (germline): SGHVS, FNYEAQ.

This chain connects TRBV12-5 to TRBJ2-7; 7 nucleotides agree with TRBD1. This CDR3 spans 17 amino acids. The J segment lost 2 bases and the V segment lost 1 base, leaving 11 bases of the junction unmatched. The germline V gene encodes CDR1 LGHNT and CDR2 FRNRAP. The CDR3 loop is CASGLAGGTGQPYEQYF. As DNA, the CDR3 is TGTGCTAGTGGTTTGGCCGGAGGCACGGGACAGCCCTACGAGCAGTACTTC.

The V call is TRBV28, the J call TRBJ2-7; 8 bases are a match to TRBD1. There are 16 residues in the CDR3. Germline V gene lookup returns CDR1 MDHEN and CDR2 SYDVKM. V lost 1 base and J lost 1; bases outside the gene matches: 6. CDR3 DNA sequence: TGTGCCAGCAGTTTATTAATGGGACAGGCGTCCTACGAGCAGTACTTC. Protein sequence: CASSLLMGQASYEQYF.

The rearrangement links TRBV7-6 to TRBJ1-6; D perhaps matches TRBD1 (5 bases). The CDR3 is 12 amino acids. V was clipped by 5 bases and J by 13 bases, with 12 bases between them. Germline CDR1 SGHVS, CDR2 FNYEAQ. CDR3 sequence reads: CASSGDGGPLHF. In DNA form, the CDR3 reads TGTGCCAGCAGCGGGGATGGGGGGCCCCTCCACTTT. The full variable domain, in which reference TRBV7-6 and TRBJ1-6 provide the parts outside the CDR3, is GAGVSQSPRYKVTKRGQDVALRCDPISGHVSLYWYRQALGQGPEFLTYFNYEAQQDKSGLPNDRFSAERPEGSISTLTIQRTEQRDSAMYRCASSGDGGPLHFGNGTRLTVT.

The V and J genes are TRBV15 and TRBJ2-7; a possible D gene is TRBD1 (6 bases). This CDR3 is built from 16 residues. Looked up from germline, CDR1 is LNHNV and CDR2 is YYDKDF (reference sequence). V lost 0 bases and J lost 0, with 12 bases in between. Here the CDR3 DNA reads TGTGCCACCAGCAGAGATCTCCAGGGGAGCTCCTACGAGCAGTACTTC. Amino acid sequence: CATSRDLQGSSYEQYF. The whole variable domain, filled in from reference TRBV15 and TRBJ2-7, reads DAMVIQNPRYQVTQFGKPVTLSCSQTLNHNVMYWYQQKSSQAPKLLFHYYDKDFNNEADTPDNFQSRRPNTSFCFLDIRSPGLGDTAMYLCATSRDLQGSSYEQYFGPGTRLTVT.

The CDR3 nucleotides read TGTGCCACCCTTCAAGGTCAGGGCTACGAGCAGTACTTC. Translating gives CATLQGQGYEQYF. The chain uses TRBV28 and TRBJ2-7; possible D gene TRBD1, 5 bases. V was clipped by 10 bases and J by 3 bases, with 16 bases between them. The CDR3 has 13 amino acids. Germline V gene sequence: CDR1 MDHEN, CDR2 SYDVKM.

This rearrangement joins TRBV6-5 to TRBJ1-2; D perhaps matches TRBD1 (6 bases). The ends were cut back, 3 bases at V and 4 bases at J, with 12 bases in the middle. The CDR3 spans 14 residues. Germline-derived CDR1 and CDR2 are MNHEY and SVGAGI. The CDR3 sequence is CASSYSTGIYGYTF. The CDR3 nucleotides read TGTGCCAGCAGTTATTCGACAGGAATCTATGGCTACACCTTC.

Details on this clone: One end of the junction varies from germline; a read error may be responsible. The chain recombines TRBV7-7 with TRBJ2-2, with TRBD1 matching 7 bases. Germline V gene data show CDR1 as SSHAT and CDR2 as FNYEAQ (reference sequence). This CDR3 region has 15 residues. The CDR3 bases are TGTGCTAGCAGTTCAGGGGGAGTGGGCACCGGGGAGCTGTTTTTT. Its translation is CASSSGGVGTGELFF.

CDR3 residues: CASSPLISTEAFF. The CDR3 bases are TGTGCCAGCAGCCCCTTAATTAGCACTGAAGCTTTCTTT. The chain employs TRBV11-2 and TRBJ1-1; no firm D call. The germline gives CDR1 SGHAT, CDR2 FQNNGV. Trimming took off 5 bases at V and 4 bases at J, with 11 bases between the two ends. The CDR3 has 13 amino acids. The variable domain in full, with the rest retrieved from reference TRBV11-2 and TRBJ1-1, is EAGVAQSPRYKIIEKRQSVAFWCNPISGHATLYWYQQILGQGPKLLIQFQNNGVVDDSQLPKDRFSAERLKGVDSTLKIQPAKLEDSAVYLCASSPLISTEAFFGQGTRLTVV.

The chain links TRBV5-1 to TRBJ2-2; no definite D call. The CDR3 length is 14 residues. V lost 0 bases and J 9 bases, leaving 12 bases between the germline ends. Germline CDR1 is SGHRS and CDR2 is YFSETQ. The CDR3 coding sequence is TGCGCCAGCAGCTTGGAGTCTAACTACCGGGAGCTGTTTTTT. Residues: CASSLESNYRELFF.

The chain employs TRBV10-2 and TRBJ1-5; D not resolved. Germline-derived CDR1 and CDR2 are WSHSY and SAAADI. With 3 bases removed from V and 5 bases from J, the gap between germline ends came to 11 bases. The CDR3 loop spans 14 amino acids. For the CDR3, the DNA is TGCGCCAGCAGTGAAACCAATCAGGATCAGCCCCAGCATTTT. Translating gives CASSETNQDQPQHF.

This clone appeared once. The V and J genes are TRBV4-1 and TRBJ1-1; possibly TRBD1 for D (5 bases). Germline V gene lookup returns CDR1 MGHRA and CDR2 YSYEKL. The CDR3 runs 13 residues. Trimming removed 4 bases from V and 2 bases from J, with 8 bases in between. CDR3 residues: CASSRQLNTEAFF. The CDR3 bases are TGCGCCAGCAGCCGACAGCTAAACACTGAAGCTTTCTTT.

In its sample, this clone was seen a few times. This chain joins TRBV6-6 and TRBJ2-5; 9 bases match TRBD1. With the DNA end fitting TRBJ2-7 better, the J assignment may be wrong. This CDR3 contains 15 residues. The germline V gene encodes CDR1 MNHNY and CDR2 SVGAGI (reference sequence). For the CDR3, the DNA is TGTGCCAGCAGTTACTCGGGACAGGGAGCCTACGAGCAGTACTTC. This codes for CASSYSGQGAYEQYF.

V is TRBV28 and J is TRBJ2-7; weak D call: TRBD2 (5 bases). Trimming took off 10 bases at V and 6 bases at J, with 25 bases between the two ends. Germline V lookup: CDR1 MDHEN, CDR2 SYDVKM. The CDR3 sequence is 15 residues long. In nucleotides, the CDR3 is TGTGCCACCACCCCGGGCGCCGCCCCGGGGTGCGAGCAGTACTTC. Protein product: CATTPGAAPGCEQYF. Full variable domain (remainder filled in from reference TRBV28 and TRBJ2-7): DVKVTQSSRYLVKRTGEKVFLECVQDMDHENMFWYRQDPGLGLRLIYFSYDVKMKEKGDIPEGYSVSREKKERFSLILESASTNQTSMYLCATTPGAAPGCEQYFGPGTRLTVT.

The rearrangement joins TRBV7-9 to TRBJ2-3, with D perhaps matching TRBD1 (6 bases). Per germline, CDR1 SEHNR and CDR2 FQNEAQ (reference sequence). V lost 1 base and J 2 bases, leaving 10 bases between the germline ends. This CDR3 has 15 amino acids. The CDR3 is CASSLDSGDTDTQYF. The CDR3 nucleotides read TGTGCCAGCAGCTTAGATTCAGGGGACACAGATACGCAGTATTTT.

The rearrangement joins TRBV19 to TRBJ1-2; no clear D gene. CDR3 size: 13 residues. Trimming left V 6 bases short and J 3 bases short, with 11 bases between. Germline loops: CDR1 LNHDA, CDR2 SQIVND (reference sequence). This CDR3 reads CASRQDKDYGYTF. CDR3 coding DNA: TGTGCCAGTAGGCAAGACAAGGACTATGGCTACACCTTC.

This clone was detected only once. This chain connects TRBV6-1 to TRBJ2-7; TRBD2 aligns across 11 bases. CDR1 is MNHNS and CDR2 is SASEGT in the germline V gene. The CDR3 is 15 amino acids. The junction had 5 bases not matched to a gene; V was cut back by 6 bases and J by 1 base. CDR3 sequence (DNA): TGTGCCAGCAGCGGTGGGACTAGCGGATCCTACGAGCAGTACTTC. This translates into CASSGGTSGSYEQYF.

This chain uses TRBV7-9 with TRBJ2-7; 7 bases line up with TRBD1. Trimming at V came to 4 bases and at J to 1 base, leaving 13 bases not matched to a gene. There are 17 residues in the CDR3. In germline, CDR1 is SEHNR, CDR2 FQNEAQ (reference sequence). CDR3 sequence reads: CASSSGPKTGKSYEQYF. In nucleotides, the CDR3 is TGTGCCAGCAGCTCCGGGCCTAAGACAGGGAAATCCTACGAGCAGTACTTC.

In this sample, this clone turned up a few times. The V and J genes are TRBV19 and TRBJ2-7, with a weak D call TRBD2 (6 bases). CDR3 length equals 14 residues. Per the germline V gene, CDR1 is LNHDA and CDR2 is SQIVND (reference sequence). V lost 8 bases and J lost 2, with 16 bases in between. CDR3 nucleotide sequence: TGTGCCAGTCGACCGACAACGGGAGCCTACGAGCAGTACTTC. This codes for CASRPTTGAYEQYF. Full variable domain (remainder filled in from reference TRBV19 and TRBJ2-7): DGGITQSPKYLFRKEGQNVTLSCEQNLNHDAMYWYRQDPGQGLRLIYYSQIVNDFQKGDIAEGYSVSREKKESFPLTVTSAQKNPTAFYLCASRPTTGAYEQYFGPGTRLTVT.

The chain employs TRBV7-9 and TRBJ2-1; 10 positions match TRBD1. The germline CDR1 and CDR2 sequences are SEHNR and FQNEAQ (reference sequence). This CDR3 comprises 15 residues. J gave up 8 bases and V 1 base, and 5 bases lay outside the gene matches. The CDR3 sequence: CASSLVGTGAHEQFF. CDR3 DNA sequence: TGTGCCAGCAGCTTAGTGGGGACAGGGGCTCATGAGCAGTTCTTC.

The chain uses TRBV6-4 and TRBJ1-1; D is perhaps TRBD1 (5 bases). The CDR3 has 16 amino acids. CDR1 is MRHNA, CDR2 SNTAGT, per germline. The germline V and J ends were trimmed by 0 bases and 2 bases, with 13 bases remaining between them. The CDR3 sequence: CASSDSSGGVNTEAFF. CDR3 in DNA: TGTGCCAGCAGTGACTCGAGCGGAGGGGTAAACACTGAAGCTTTCTTT.

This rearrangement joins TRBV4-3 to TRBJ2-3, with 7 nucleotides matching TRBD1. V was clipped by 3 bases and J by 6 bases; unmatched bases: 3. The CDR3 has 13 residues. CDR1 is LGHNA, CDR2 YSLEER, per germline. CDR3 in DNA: TGCGCCAGCAGCCAGAGGGGGCTGGATACGCAGTATTTT. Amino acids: CASSQRGLDTQYF.